This TCR beta chain was identified during a study of blood T cell repertoires in COVID-19. V was clipped by 0 bases and J by 7 bases; unmatched bases: 10. The CDR3 has 16 residues. The germline gives CDR1 SGHRS, CDR2 YFSETQ. Generated by immunoSEQ multiplex PCR, the TCRdb table keeps only in-frame clones and is missing some. The table has around 200,000 clones, 85% to 90% seen once. This chain connects TRBV5-1 to TRBJ2-7; 10 positions match TRBD2. Sequenced material: peripheral blood. The clonotype originates from a man between 60 and 70 years old who had recovered from COVID-19. The CDR3 protein is CASSLGLAGASKEQYF. The CDR3 coding sequence is TGCGCCAGCAGCTTGGGTCTAGCGGGAGCATCTAAGGAGCAGTACTTC.